Listed below are T cell receptor beta chains from one sample, sequenced in a study of cytomegalovirus exposure and HLA in healthy donors. Assay: immunoSEQ multiplex PCR; the TCRdb copy retains only in-frame clones and omits some. The sample lists more than 80,000 clones; roughly 74% were seen once. Sequencing used PBMCs. These receptors originate from a woman in her 70s in good health and CMV-seropositive. The CDR3 runs from the conserved cysteine through the conserved F or W. The D gene is left open where the match is weak. Not all rows give a size; the values are once, few, many and, for expanded clones, a class.

j_gene | d_gene | v_gene | abundance | CDR3nt | CDR3aa
TRBJ2-1 | TRBD2 | TRBV19 | few | TGTGCCAGTACCCGGACTAGCGGAAACTCCTACAATGAGCAGTTCTTC | CASTRTSGNSYNEQFF
TRBJ1-2 | TRBD1 | TRBV7-2 | - | TGTGCCAGCAGCACGGGACAGGGGGATGGCTACACCTTC | CASSTGQGDGYTF
TRBJ2-3 | TRBD2 | TRBV10-3 | - | TGTGCCATCAGTGCTGGGGGGACTAGCGGTTACACAGATACGCAGTATTTT | CAISAGGTSGYTDTQYF
TRBJ1-5 | - | TRBV7-8 | - | TGTGCCAGCAGCTTGAGACAGGCGCAAAATCAGCCCCAGCATTTT | CASSLRQAQNQPQHF
TRBJ2-7 | TRBD1 | TRBV28 | once | TGTGCCAGCAGTTTGGGACAGGGTATGTACGAGCAGTACTTC | CASSLGQGMYEQYF
TRBJ2-4 | - | TRBV19 | - | TGTGCCAGTAGTATATCCGCGGTGAGCGGTCGAAACATTCAGTACTTC | CASSISAVSGRNIQYF
TRBJ2-2 | TRBD1 | TRBV10-1 | few | TGCGCCAGCAGTGAACGACAGGGACCCGGGGAGCTGTTTTTT | CASSERQGPGELFF
TRBJ2-2 | TRBD1 | TRBV5-4 | - | TGTGCCAGCAGCTTTCTACCGGGACAGGGATCCGGGGAGCTGTTTTTT | CASSFLPGQGSGELFF
TRBJ2-3 | - | TRBV7-3 | - | TGTGCCAGCAGCTTACAGGGGCTCACAGATACGCAGTATTTT | CASSLQGLTDTQYF
TRBJ2-5 | - | TRBV4-1 | - | TGCGCCAGCAGCCAAGATTCAGGTTGGGAGACCCAGTACTTC | CASSQDSGWETQYF
TRBJ1-3 | TRBD1 | TRBV28 | few | TGTGCCAGCAGTTTAGACAGGGTCGGAAACACCATATATTTT | CASSLDRVGNTIYF
TRBJ2-7 | TRBD1 | TRBV6-5 | - | TGTGCCAGCAGTTACTGGACAGGGTACGAGCAGTACTTC | CASSYWTGYEQYF
TRBJ2-2 | TRBD1 | TRBV27 | - | TGTGCCACCCGACAGGGGGCCATGTCCGGGGAGCTGTTTTTT | CATRQGAMSGELFF
TRBJ2-2 | - | TRBV27 | few | TGTGCCAGCAAAGGAGGGTTATACACCGGGGAGCTGTTTTTT | CASKGGLYTGELFF
TRBJ1-6 | TRBD1 | TRBV6-4 | - | TGTGCCAGCAGTGACCGGACAGGGAATTCACCCCTCCACTTT | CASSDRTGNSPLHF
TRBJ1-1 | - | TRBV6-5 | few | TGTGCCAGCAGTTACTCGCCCGGGAACACTGAAGCTTTCTTT | CASSYSPGNTEAFF
TRBJ2-2 | - | TRBV9 | few | TGTGCCAGCAGCGTAAGGACGGGAGCGGCAGGGGAGCTGTTTTTT | CASSVRTGAAGELFF
TRBJ1-5 | TRBD1 | TRBV19 | - | TGTGCCAGTGCGGCTACAGGGGGCAATCAGCCCCAGCATTTT | CASAATGGNQPQHF
TRBJ2-2 | TRBD1 | TRBV25-1 | - | TGTGCCAGCAGTGATCTGGGACAGGCGAACACCGGGGAGCTGTTTTTT | CASSDLGQANTGELFF
TRBJ1-2 | TRBD1 | TRBV5-6 | - | TGTGCCAGCAGCTTTTTTCTGGAAGACAGGGAGGAGTATGGCTACACCTTC | CASSFFLEDREEYGYTF
TRBJ2-4 | TRBD1 | TRBV5-1 | - | TGCGCCCGGCAGGGGGCGAAGTCTGGTCAGTACTTC | CARQGAKSGQYF
TRBJ2-3 | - | TRBV7-8 | - | TGTGCCACCGCCCTGCGACAGTACACAGATACGCAGTATTTT | CATALRQYTDTQYF
TRBJ1-2 | - | TRBV4-2 | - | TGTGCCAGCAGCCAAGATCAGGGTCTCTTATATGGCTACACCTTC | CASSQDQGLLYGYTF
TRBJ2-7 | - | TRBV18 | - | TGTGCCAGCTCAACAGGGTTGATCTACGAGCAGTACTTC | CASSTGLIYEQYF
TRBJ1-6 | - | TRBV7-8 | - | TGTGCCAGCAGCTTAGTTGCACAGGGCCAGCTCTCACCCCTCCACTTT | CASSLVAQGQLSPLHF
TRBJ2-6 | - | TRBV29-1 | - | TGCAGCGCCACAAGCTCTGGGGCCAACGTCCTGACTTTC | CSATSSGANVLTF
TRBJ1-4 | - | TRBV18 | few | TGTGCCAGCTCACCACCGGGCACAACTAATGAAAAACTGTTTTTT | CASSPPGTTNEKLFF
TRBJ2-5 | - | TRBV2 | - | TGTGCCAGCAGTGAAGGGCTAGCGAGAGAGACCCAGTACTTC | CASSEGLARETQYF
TRBJ1-5 | TRBD1 | TRBV6-6 | - | TGTGCCAGCAGTATGCAACAGGGGGCTCTTGGTCAGCCCCAGCATTTT | CASSMQQGALGQPQHF
TRBJ2-7 | - | TRBV7-2 | - | TGTGCCAGCGGGGGAGGACTCAGAGGCGGGCAGTACTTC | CASGGGLRGGQYF
TRBJ2-6 | TRBD1 | TRBV5-1 | - | TGCGCCAGCAGCTCTGACAGGGGTTTGGTTGGGGCCAACGTCCTGACTTTC | CASSSDRGLVGANVLTF
TRBJ2-7 | - | TRBV21-1 | - | TGTGCCAGCAGCACCCAATACGAGCAGTACTTC | CASSTQYEQYF
TRBJ2-2 | TRBD2 | TRBV7-8 | few | TGTGCCAGCAGCAGCAGACTAGCGGGAAGCTCCGGGGAGCTGTTTTTT | CASSSRLAGSSGELFF
TRBJ1-4 | TRBD1 | TRBV15 | - | TGTGCCACCAGCCGATGGACAGGGACCCTAAGGGCTAATGAAAAACTGTTTTTT | CATSRWTGTLRANEKLFF
TRBJ2-1 | TRBD1 | TRBV19 | - | TGTGCCAGTAGTATGGGACAGGGGGTGAGTGAGCAGTTCTTC | CASSMGQGVSEQFF
TRBJ2-5 | - | TRBV6-6 | - | TGTGCCAGCAGTTACTCGGAATCCTTTGTGGAGCAGTACTTC | CASSYSESFVEQYF
TRBJ1-4 | TRBD1 | TRBV7-9 | once | TGTGCCAGCAGCTTTAATTCTCTACAGGGGCGAGAAAAACTGTTTTTT | CASSFNSLQGREKLFF
TRBJ1-2 | - | TRBV6-1 | once | TGTGCCAGCAGTGAACGGGGCGGGAATAACTATGGCTACACCTTC | CASSERGGNNYGYTF
TRBJ2-3 | TRBD2 | TRBV18 | - | TGTGCCAGCTCACCACGGGGACTAGAAAATACGCAGTATTTT | CASSPRGLENTQYF
TRBJ1-2 | - | TRBV21-1 | few | TGTGCCAGCAGCAAAAAGGGGGACAGGCCCTACTATGGCTACACCTTC | CASSKKGDRPYYGYTF
TRBJ2-3 | TRBD2 | TRBV18 | - | TGTGCCAGCTCACCAATGTCGGGACTAGCGGGCTCTAGCACAGATACGCAGTATTTT | CASSPMSGLAGSSTDTQYF
TRBJ2-1 | - | TRBV10-1 | few | TGCGCCAGCAGTGACGTTTTGGGGGCGAATAATGAGCAGTTCTTC | CASSDVLGANNEQFF
TRBJ2-1 | - | TRBV2 | few | TGTGCCAGCAGTGAGAGACAGTTGTATAGCAATGAGCAGTTCTTC | CASSERQLYSNEQFF
TRBJ2-1 | TRBD2 | TRBV27 | - | TGTGCCAGCGGATTAGCGGGGGCCACCTACAATGAGCAGTTCTTC | CASGLAGATYNEQFF
TRBJ2-6 | - | TRBV5-4 | few | TGTGCCAGCAGCTTCTACCACTCTGGGGCCAACGTCCTGACTTTC | CASSFYHSGANVLTF
TRBJ1-6 | TRBD1 | TRBV29-1 | - | TGCAGCGTGAAGGCCGGGACAGGGGAAAATTCACCCCTCCACTTT | CSVKAGTGENSPLHF
TRBJ2-2 | - | TRBV6-5 | - | TGTGCCAGCACCACCTTGGACAGAGGGGAGCTGTTTTTT | CASTTLDRGELFF
TRBJ1-3 | - | TRBV19 | - | TGTGCCAGTAACTCGGGGGGCTCTGGAAACACCATATATTTT | CASNSGGSGNTIYF
TRBJ2-1 | - | TRBV6-6 | - | TGTGCCAGCAGTTACTCGAGTCCTTTCAATGAGCAGTTCTTC | CASSYSSPFNEQFF